This T cell receptor beta chain was captured in a study of PD-L1 blockade in urothelial cancer. Study information: Anywhere from 0 to 3 prior chemotherapy regimens had been received by patients. Analysis of blood occurred 3 weeks (second dose) and 6 weeks after treatment start.

Measured with immunoSEQ multiplex PCR; TCRdb has only the in-frame clones, and not every one. The data hold some 41,000 clones, with about 85% observed a single time. Time point described: peripheral blood 6 weeks after treatment start. Each patient contributed between 1 and 8 total time points of blood mononuclear cells, pretreatment and during treatment. The CDR3 contains 16 residues. Germline V gene lookup returns CDR1 SGHVS and CDR2 FNYEAQ. The V and J ends lost 4 bases and 4 bases, in that order; junction bases with no gene match: 10. The starting material was PBMCs, obtained around atezolizumab (anti-PD-L1) treatment. The rearrangement links TRBV7-6 to TRBJ1-2; the match to TRBD1 covers 9 bases. The TCR originated in a man between 65 and 85 years old with urothelial cancer. The CDR3 here is CASSSGTGFTSYGYTF. The CDR3 DNA sequence: TGTGCCAGCAGCTCCGGGACAGGGTTTACATCCTATGGCTACACCTTC.